This T cell receptor (beta chain) was identified during a study of CD8 T cells in Susac syndrome. Sequencing of TCR beta was performed on blood CD8+ and CD4+ T cells. Healthy donors were controls matched for age and sex. CDR1 is SQVTM, CDR2 ANQGSEA, per germline. This CDR3 contains 13 residues. Trimming cost V 2 bases and J 4 bases, with 11 bases left between them. About 0.5 to 1 ug RNA was reverse transcribed with random hexamers. It was immunoSEQ multiplex PCR that amplified TCR beta CDR3 across 54 Vbeta and 13 Jbeta. One entry per CDR3 protein, called by TCRdb with MiXCR from the immunoSEQ multiplex PCR reads. The data contain approximately 110,000 distinct CDR3 sequences, around 94% of them singletons.

Input material: CD4+ T cells from PBMCs. The gene calls are TRBV29-1 and TRBJ1-2; no definite D call. This receptor was taken from a human donor in good health. CDR3 bases: TGCAGCGTTGAAAGGGCCGAGAGCTATGGCTACACCTTC. As protein: CSVERAESYGYTF.